This T cell receptor beta chain comes out of a study of blood T cell repertoires in COVID-19. Study-level background: T cells, B-cell-depleted T cells, or PBMCs provided the cDNA or gDNA that served as material.

Original processing methods: For nucleated cells, counts were estimated from reference gene primer amplification. Assay: immunoSEQ multiplex PCR; the TCRdb copy retains only in-frame clones and omits some. That table gives V, J and clone size, and the DNA gave D and trimming. This sample carries about 97,000 clones, roughly 92% of them seen once, and the ten largest clones take approximately 1.9%. This clone was counted once. Seattle patients were enrolled during active infection and followed longitudinally. The receptor comes from a woman aged 45-60 years with COVID-19, enrolled during active disease. The sequencing sample was made of peripheral blood.

For the CDR3, the DNA is TGTGCCAGCAGCTTAGATCTAACGAGGGCTTTCTTT. The encoded protein is CASSLDLTRAFF. This rearrangement joins TRBV11-2 to TRBJ1-1; D not resolved. The CDR3 spans 12 residues. Germline CDR1 is SGHAT and CDR2 is FQNNGV. The V end was cut by 0 bases, the J end by 11 bases, with 10 bases between.